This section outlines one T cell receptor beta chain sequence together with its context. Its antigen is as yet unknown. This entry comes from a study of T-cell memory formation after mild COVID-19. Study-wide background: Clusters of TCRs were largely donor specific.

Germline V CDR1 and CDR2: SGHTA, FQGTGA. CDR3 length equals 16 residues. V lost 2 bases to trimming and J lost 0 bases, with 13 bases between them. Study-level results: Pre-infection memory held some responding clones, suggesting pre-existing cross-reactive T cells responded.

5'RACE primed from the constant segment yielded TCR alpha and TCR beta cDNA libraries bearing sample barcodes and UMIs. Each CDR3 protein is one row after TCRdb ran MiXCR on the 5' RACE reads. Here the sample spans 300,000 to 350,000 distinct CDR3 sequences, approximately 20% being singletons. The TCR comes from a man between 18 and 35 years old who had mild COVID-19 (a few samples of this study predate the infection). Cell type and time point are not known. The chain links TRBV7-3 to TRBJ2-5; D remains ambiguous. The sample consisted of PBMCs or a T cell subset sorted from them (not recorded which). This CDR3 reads CASSLELDQYQETQYF. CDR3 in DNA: TGTGCCAGCAGCTTAGAACTGGACCAGTACCAAGAGACCCAGTACTTC. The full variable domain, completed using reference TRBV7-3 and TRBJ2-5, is GAGVSQTPSNKVTEKGKYVELRCDPISGHTALYWYRQSLGQGPEFLIYFQGTGAADDSGLPNDRFFAVRPEGSVSTLKIQRTERGDSAVYLCASSLELDQYQETQYFGPGTRLLVL.